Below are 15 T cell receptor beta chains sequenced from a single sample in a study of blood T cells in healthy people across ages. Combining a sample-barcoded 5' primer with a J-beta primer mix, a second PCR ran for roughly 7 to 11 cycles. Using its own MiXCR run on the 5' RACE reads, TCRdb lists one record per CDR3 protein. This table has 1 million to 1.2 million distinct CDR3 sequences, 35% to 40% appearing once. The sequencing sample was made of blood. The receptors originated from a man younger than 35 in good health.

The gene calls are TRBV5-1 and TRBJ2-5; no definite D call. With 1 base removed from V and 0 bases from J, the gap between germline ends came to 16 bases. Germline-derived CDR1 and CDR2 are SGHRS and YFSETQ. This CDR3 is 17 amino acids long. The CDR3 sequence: CASSLSSQRPYQETQYF. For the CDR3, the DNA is TGCGCCAGCAGCTTGAGTAGTCAGAGACCGTACCAAGAGACCCAGTACTTC.

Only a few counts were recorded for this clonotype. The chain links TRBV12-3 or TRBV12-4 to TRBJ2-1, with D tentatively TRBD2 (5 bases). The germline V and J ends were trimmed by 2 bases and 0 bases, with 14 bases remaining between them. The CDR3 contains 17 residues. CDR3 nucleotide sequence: TGTGCCAGCAGTTTACGGCGGGCCCCTCGCTCCTACAATGAGCAGTTCTTC. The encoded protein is CASSLRRAPRSYNEQFF.

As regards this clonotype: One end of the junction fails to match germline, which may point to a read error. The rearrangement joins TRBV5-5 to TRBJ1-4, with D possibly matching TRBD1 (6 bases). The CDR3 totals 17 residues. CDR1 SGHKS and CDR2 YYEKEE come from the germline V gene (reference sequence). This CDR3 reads CASGLRDNESFNEKLFF. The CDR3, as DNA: TGTGCCAGCGGCTTGAGGGACAACGAATCCTTTAATGAAAAACTGTTTTTT.

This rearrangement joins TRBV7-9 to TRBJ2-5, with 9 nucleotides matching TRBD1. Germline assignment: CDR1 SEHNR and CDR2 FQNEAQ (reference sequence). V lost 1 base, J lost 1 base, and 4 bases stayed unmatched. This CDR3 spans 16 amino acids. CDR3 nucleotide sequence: TGTGCCAGCAGCTTAGGTGGGACAGGGCGCCAAGAGACCCAGTACTTC. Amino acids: CASSLGGTGRQETQYF.

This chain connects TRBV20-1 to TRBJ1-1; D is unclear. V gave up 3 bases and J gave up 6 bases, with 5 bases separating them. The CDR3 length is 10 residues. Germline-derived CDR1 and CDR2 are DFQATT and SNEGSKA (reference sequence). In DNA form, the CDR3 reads TGCAGTGCTAGTTCCTCTGAAGCTTTCTTT. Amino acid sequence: CSASSSEAFF.

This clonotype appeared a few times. The CDR3 coding sequence is TGTGCCAGCAGCAAAAACGAAGAGGTTGTCTATGGCTACACCTTC. Translated: CASSKNEEVVYGYTF. The chain joins TRBV7-9 to TRBJ1-2; D remains unclear. Deletions cut 5 bases from V and 4 bases from J, with 17 bases between. The CDR3 consists of 15 residues. Germline V gene lookup returns CDR1 SEHNR and CDR2 FQNEAQ (reference sequence).

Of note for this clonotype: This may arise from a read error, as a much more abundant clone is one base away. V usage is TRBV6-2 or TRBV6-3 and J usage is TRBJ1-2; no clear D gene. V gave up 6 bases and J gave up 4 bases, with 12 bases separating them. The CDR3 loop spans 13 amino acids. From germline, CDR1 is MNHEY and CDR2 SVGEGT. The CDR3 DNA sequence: TGTGCCAGCAGCTGGACGGTCCTCTATGGCTACACCTTC. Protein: CASSWTVLYGYTF.

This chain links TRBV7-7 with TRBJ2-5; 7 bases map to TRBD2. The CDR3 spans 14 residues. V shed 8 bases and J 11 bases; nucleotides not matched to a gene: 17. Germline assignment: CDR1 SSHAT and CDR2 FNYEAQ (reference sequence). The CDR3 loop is CASCLSGAGNEQYF. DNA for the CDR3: TGTGCCAGCTGCCTCAGCGGGGCTGGGAATGAGCAGTACTTC.

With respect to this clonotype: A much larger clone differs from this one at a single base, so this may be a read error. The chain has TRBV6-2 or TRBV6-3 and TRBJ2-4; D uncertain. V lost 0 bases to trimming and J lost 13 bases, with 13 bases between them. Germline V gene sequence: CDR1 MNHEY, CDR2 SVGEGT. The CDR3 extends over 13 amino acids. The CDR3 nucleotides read TGTGCCAGCAGTTACTCGATTGGGCGCCAGCAGTACTTC. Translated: CASSYSIGRQQYF.

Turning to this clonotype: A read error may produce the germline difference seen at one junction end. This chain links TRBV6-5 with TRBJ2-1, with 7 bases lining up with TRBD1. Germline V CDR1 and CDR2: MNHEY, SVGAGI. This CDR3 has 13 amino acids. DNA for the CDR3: TGTGCCGGCAGGGGGACGGCAAACAATGAGCAGTTCTTC. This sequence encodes CAGRGTANNEQFF.

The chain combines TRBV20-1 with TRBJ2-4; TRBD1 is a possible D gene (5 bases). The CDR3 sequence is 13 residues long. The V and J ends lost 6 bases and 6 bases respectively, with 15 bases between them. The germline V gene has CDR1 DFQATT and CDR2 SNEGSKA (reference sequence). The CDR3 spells CSAPGSGGNIQYF. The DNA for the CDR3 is TGCAGTGCCCCAGGGTCCGGTGGAAACATTCAGTACTTC.

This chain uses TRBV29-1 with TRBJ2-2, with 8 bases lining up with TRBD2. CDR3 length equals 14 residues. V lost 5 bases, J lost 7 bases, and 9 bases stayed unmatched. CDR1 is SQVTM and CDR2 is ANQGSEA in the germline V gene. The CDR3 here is CSVRDGGAVGELFF. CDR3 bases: TGCAGCGTTCGGGACGGGGGGGCCGTCGGGGAGCTGTTTTTT.

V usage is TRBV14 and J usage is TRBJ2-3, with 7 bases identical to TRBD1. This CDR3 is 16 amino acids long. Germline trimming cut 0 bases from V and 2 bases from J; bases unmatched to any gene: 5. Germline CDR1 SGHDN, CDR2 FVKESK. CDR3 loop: CASSQDTGVYTDTQYF. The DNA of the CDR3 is TGTGCCAGCAGCCAAGATACAGGGGTCTACACAGATACGCAGTATTTT.

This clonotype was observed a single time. The CDR3 protein is CASSLAGHPNDTGELFF. CDR3 nucleotide sequence: TGCGCCAGCAGCTTGGCGGGACACCCGAATGACACCGGGGAGCTGTTTTTT. The chain is built from TRBV5-1 and TRBJ2-2; D is perhaps TRBD1 (6 bases). Germline CDR1 and CDR2: SGHRS and YFSETQ. Trimming removed 0 bases at V and 3 bases at J, with 15 bases between. The CDR3 totals 17 residues.

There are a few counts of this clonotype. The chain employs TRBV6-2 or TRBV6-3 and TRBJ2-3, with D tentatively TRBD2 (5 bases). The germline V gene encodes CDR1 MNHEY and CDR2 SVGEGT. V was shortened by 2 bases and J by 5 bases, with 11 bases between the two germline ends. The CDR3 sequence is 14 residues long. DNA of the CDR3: TGTGCCAGCAGTTACGATCTAGCAGGAGATACGCAGTATTTT. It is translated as CASSYDLAGDTQYF.